A selection of T cell receptor beta chains follows, all from one sample in a study of spatial heterogeneity in lung cancer. MiXCR, applied by TCRdb to the 5' RACE reads, yields one record per CDR3 protein. Counted here are under 10,000 distinct CDR3 sequences, 3.5% to 5.5% occurring once; the ten biggest clones make up approximately 30%. The sequencing used PBMCs, collected at surgery. The receptors stem from a male donor with early-stage non-small cell lung cancer. The CDR3 runs from the conserved cysteine through the conserved F or W. A D gene is named only where the DNA matches it firmly. Clone size is not always given. Where it is, it says once, few, many or a class for expanded clones.

cdr3_aa cdr3_nt d_call clone_size j_call v_call
CASRARRGTEAFF TGTGCCAGCAGGGCCAGAAGAGGGACTGAAGCTTTCTTT - few TRBJ1-1 TRBV7-9
CSARDSRSNQPQHF TGCAGTGCTAGAGATTCCCGCAGCAATCAGCCCCAGCATTTT - many TRBJ1-5 TRBV20-1
CASRALAGRAATNEKLFF TGTGCCAGCAGAGCCCTCGCGGGACGGGCTGCAACTAATGAAAAACTGTTTTTT - many TRBJ1-4 TRBV2
CASSPSVGNQPQHF TGTGCCAGCAGCCCTAGTGTGGGGAATCAGCCCCAGCATTTT - many TRBJ1-5 TRBV6-2/TRBV6-3
CASSLGLAEKTQYF TGTGCCAGCAGCTTGGGACTAGCTGAGAAGACCCAGTACTTC TRBD2 - TRBJ2-5 TRBV7-2
CASSQQFPLGRGANVLTF TGTGCCAGCAGTCAACAGTTTCCTCTTGGTCGAGGGGCCAACGTCCTGACTTTC - medium-sized TRBJ2-6 TRBV27
CASSLNGNTIYF TGTGCCAGCAGCTTAAATGGAAACACCATATATTTT - - TRBJ1-3 TRBV7-6
CASSFRLAGTNTGELFF TGTGCCAGCAGCTTCAGACTAGCGGGGACGAACACCGGGGAGCTGTTTTTT TRBD2 medium-sized TRBJ2-2 TRBV11-2
CASSLGAGAKNIQYF TGCGCCAGCAGCTTGGGTGCGGGGGCCAAAAACATTCAGTACTTC - many TRBJ2-4 TRBV5-1
CASSYYKDPAYEQYF TGTGCCAGCAGTTACTACAAGGACCCAGCCTACGAGCAGTACTTC - - TRBJ2-7 TRBV6-5
CASTRGGTTGELFF TGTGCCAGCACCCGGGGCGGGACCACCGGGGAGCTGTTTTTT - many TRBJ2-2 TRBV5-4
CSAFSGANVLTF TGCAGTGCTTTCTCTGGGGCCAACGTCCTGACTTTC - medium-sized TRBJ2-6 TRBV20-1
CASSEGGGASDTQYF TGTGCCAGCAGTGAAGGGGGGGGCGCATCAGATACGCAGTATTTT - many TRBJ2-3 TRBV6-1
CASSSSEGQPQHF TGTGCCAGCAGTTCCTCCGAGGGACAGCCCCAGCATTTT - medium-sized TRBJ1-5 TRBV12-3/TRBV12-4
CASSYQGGTDTQYF TGTGCCAGCAGTTACCAGGGGGGCACAGATACGCAGTATTTT TRBD1 many TRBJ2-3 TRBV6-5
CASSLTGPTDTQYF TGTGCCAGCAGCTTGACAGGGCCGACAGATACGCAGTATTTT - many TRBJ2-3 TRBV5-4
CASSRFGDMNTEAFF TGCGCCAGCAGCCGGTTTGGGGACATGAACACTGAAGCTTTCTTT - many TRBJ1-1 TRBV4-1
CASSHGWRGRGFTKETQYF TGTGCCAGTAGCCATGGTTGGCGGGGGCGCGGGTTTACAAAAGAGACCCAGTACTTC - - TRBJ2-5 TRBV19
CASGQGEYGYTF TGTGCCAGTGGACAGGGAGAATACGGCTACACCTTC TRBD1 many TRBJ1-2 TRBV19
CASSLVLAGPTEAFF TGTGCCAGCAGCTTAGTTCTGGCGGGGCCAACTGAAGCTTTCTTT - - TRBJ1-1 TRBV7-9
CASSLAGGAGQPQHF TGTGCCAGCAGCTTAGCGGGAGGTGCGGGCCAGCCCCAGCATTTT - many TRBJ1-5 TRBV7-2
CASSLVQGGTEAFF TGTGCCAGCAGCTTGGTACAGGGTGGCACTGAAGCTTTCTTT - many TRBJ1-1 TRBV5-8
CASSLGTTPLELFF TGTGCCAGCAGCTTAGGGACGACGCCGTTGGAGCTGTTTTTT - medium-sized TRBJ2-2 TRBV7-2
CASSQDGTGTYNEQFF TGTGCCAGCAGCCAAGATGGTACGGGGACCTACAATGAGCAGTTCTTC - many TRBJ2-1 TRBV4-2
CASSQVTTDTQYF TGTGCCAGCAGCCAAGTCACCACAGATACGCAGTATTTT - many TRBJ2-3 TRBV4-2
CASSPDSYFGGLYNEQFF TGTGCCAGCAGCCCTGACAGTTATTTCGGGGGACTTTACAATGAGCAGTTCTTC - medium-sized TRBJ2-1 TRBV7-2
CSGGQRDGYTF TGCAGTGGTGGCCAACGGGATGGCTACACCTTC - many TRBJ1-2 TRBV20-1
CSVDGFGGFGYTF TGCAGCGTTGATGGGTTTGGGGGCTTTGGCTACACCTTC - medium-sized TRBJ1-2 TRBV29-1
CASSLVLAGDNEQFF TGCGCCAGCAGCTTGGTACTAGCGGGGGACAATGAGCAGTTCTTC TRBD2 - TRBJ2-1 TRBV5-1
CASSQQDSETYGYTF TGCGCCAGCAGCCAACAGGACAGCGAGACGTATGGCTACACCTTC - many TRBJ1-2 TRBV4-1